This T cell receptor beta chain came from a study of T cells after yellow fever vaccination. General observations from the study: Overlap between CD4 and CD8 compartments was detected for a small share of clonotypes.

The CDR3 length is 11 residues. With 6 bases removed from V and 6 bases from J, the gap between germline ends came to 10 bases. The germline gives CDR1 SGHDT, CDR2 YYEEEE. MiXCR was run by TCRdb on the 5' RACE reads, yielding one entry per CDR3 protein. Among 300,000 to 450,000 distinct CDR3 sequences listed, 6.2% were seen once. This clonotype was observed a handful of times. As yet, its antigen is unknown. The receptor was isolated from a young man who received the YFV17D yellow fever vaccine. The sequences come from PBMCs, collected 5 days after the yellow fever booster vaccination. V usage is TRBV5-6 and J usage is TRBJ2-7; D is undetermined. Here the CDR3 reads CASTSLTEQYF. CDR3 nucleotides: TGTGCCAGCACCTCTCTTACCGAGCAGTACTTC.